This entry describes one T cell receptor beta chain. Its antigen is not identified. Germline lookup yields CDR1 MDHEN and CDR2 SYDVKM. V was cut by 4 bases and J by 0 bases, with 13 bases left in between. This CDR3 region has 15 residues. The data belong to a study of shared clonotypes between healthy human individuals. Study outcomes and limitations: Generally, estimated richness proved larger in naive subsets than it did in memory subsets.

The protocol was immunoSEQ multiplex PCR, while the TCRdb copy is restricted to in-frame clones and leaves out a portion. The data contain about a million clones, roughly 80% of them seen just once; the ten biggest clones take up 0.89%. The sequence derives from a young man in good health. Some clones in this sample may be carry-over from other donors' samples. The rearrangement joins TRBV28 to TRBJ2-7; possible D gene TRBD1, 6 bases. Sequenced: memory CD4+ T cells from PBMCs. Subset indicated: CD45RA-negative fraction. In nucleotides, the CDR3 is TGTGCCAGCAGTTCAGGACAGTCCTCCTCCTACGAGCAGTACTTC. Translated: CASSSGQSSSYEQYF. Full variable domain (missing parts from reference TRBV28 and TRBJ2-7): DVKVTQSSRYLVKRTGEKVFLECVQDMDHENMFWYRQDPGLGLRLIYFSYDVKMKEKGDIPEGYSVSREKKERFSLILESASTNQTSMYLCASSSGQSSSYEQYFGPGTRLTVT.